This T cell receptor beta chain was captured by sequencing in a study of T cells after yellow fever vaccination. Overall study: Memory subsets EM, EMRA, CM and Tscm were separated by sorting based on CD3, CD45RA, CCR7 and CD95.

CDR1 is LNHDA and CDR2 is SQIVND in the germline V gene (reference sequence). The CDR3 loop spans 16 amino acids. Trimming shortened V by 7 bases and J by 0 bases, and 17 bases separated the two germline ends. TCRdb recomputed calls from the 5' RACE reads with MiXCR, one row per CDR3 protein. This table holds around 30,000 distinct CDR3 sequences, over 5% found once. This clonotype appeared many times. The V and J genes are TRBV19 and TRBJ2-3; weak D call: TRBD2 (6 bases). The sequence came from a man aged 25-40 years who received the YFV17D yellow fever vaccine. The input for sequencing was PBMCs, either bulk or a sorted T-cell subset (CD4+, CD8+, memory, or dextramer-sorted; not recorded which), taken on the day of the yellow fever booster vaccination. The CDR3 loop is CASTTAGGTSTDTQYF. The CDR3, as DNA: TGTGCCAGTACTACGGCTGGGGGGACTAGCACAGATACGCAGTATTTT.